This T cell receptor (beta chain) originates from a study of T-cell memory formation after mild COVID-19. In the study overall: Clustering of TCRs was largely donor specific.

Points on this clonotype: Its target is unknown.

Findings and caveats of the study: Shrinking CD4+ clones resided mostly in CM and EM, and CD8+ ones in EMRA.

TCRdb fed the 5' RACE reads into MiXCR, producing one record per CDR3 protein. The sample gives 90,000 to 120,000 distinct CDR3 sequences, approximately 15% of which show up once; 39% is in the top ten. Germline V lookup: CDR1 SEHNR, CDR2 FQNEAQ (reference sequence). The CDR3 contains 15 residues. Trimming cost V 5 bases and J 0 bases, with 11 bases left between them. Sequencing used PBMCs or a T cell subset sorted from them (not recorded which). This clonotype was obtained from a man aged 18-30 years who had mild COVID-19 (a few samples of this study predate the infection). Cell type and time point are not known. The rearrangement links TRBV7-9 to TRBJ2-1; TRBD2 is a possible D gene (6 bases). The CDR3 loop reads CASSAFGSSYNEQFF. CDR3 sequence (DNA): TGTGCCAGCAGCGCCTTCGGGAGCTCCTACAATGAGCAGTTCTTC.